This T cell receptor beta chain was recovered during a study of blood T cells in healthy people across ages. Study-wide points: Higher diversity, along with more naive CD4+ cells, distinguished long-lived donors from aged donors.

This clonotype was found a few times. Its specificity is unknown. The CDR3 is made up of 14 amino acids. CDR1 and CDR2 (germline): DFQATT, SNEGSKA (reference sequence). V was pared by 3 bases and J by 6 bases, with 7 bases of the junction left unmatched. A J-beta primer mix and a sample-barcoded 5' primer were used in a second PCR of roughly 6 to 11 cycles. TCRdb re-derived calls from the 5' RACE reads in MiXCR, one entry per CDR3 protein. Of hundreds of thousands of distinct CDR3 sequences detected, 50% to 60% appear once; the ten largest clones hold 45% to 65%. The origin of this receptor is a man between 60 and 70 years old in good health. The gene calls are TRBV20-1 and TRBJ2-1, with 8 bases matching TRBD1. The sequencing sample was made of blood. The CDR3 protein is CSARKRTGLNEQFF. CDR3 coding DNA: TGCAGTGCTAGGAAAAGGACAGGGCTCAATGAGCAGTTCTTC.